Here is one T cell receptor beta chain with its context. This specimen belongs to a study of cytomegalovirus exposure and HLA in healthy donors. Amplification used 60 Vbeta primers and 13 Jbeta primers. TCRdb's copy holds only in-frame clones and misses some; the assay was immunoSEQ multiplex PCR. The sample yields some 150,000 clones, roughly 82% seen once. The CDR3 totals 14 residues. V lost 4 bases to trimming and J lost 2 bases, with 10 bases between them. Germline V gene sequence: CDR1 MGHRA, CDR2 YSYEKL. Every donor was a healthy person donating bone marrow. This chain joins TRBV4-1 and TRBJ2-3; possibly TRBD2 for D (5 bases). The specimen sequenced was PBMCs. The TCR originated in a man in his fifties in good health and CMV-seropositive. CDR3: CASSRGGPTDTQYF. The CDR3 nucleotides are TGCGCCAGCAGCCGTGGCGGGCCCACAGATACGCAGTATTTT.